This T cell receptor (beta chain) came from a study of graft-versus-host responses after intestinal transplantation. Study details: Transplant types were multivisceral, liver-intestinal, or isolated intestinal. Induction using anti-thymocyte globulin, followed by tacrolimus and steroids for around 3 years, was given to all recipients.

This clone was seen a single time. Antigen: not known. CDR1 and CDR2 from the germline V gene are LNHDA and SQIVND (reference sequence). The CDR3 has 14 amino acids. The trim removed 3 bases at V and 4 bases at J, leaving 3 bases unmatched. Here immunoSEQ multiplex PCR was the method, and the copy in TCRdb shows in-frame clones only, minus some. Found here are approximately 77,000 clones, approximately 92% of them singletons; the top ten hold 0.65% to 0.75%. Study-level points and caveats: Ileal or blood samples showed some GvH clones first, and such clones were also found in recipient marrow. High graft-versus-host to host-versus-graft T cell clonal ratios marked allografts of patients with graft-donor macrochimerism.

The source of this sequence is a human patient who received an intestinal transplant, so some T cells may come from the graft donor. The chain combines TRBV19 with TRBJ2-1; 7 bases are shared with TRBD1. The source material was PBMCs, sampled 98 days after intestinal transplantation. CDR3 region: CASSILGQYNEQFF. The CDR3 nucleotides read TGTGCCAGTAGTATTCTGGGACAGTACAATGAGCAGTTCTTC.